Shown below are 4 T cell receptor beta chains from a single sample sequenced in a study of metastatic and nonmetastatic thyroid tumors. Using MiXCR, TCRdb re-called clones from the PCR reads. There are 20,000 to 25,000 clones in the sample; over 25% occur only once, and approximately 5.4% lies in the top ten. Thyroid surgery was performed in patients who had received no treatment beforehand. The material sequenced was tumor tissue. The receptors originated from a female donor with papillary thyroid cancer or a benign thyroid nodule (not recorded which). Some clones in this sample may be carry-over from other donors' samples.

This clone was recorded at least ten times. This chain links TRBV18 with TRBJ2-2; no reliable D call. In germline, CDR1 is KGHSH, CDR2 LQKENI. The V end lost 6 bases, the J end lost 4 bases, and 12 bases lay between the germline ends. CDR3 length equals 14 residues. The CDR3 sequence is CASSIQTLTGELFF. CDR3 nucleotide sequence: TGTGCCAGCTCTATTCAGACTCTCACCGGGGAGCTGTTTTTT. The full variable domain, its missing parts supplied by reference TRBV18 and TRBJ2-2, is NAGVMQNPRHLVRRRGQEARLRCSPMKGHSHVYWYRQLPEEGLKFMVYLQKENIIDESGMPKERFSAEFPKEGPSILRIQQVVRGDSAAYFCASSIQTLTGELFFGEGSRLTVL.

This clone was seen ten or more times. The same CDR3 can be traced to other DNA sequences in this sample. CDR3 nucleotides: TGTGCCAGCAGCTTCCCTAGCGGGGGCACCTACGAGCAGTACTTC. Translation: CASSFPSGGTYEQYF. V and J are TRBV5-5 and TRBJ2-7; 10 nucleotides match TRBD2. V was clipped by 2 bases and J by 2 bases; unmatched bases: 4. Looked up from germline, CDR1 is SGHKS and CDR2 is YYEKEE (reference sequence). The CDR3 has 15 residues.

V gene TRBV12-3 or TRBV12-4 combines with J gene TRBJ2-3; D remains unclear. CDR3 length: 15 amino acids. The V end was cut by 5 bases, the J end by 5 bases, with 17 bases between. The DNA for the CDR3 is TGTGCCAGCAGTCCCTTAATAGTCCGTGAAGATACGCAGTATTTT. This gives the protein CASSPLIVREDTQYF.

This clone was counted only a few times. The CDR3 coding sequence is TGTGCCAGCAGTGAAGCGGCAGGGGAGGGCACTGAAGCTTTCTTT. Protein sequence: CASSEAAGEGTEAFF. This chain links TRBV6-1 with TRBJ1-1; D may be TRBD1 (6 bases). The germline V and J ends were trimmed by 0 bases and 4 bases, with 12 bases remaining between them. Per the germline V gene, CDR1 is MNHNS and CDR2 is SASEGT. The CDR3 consists of 15 residues.